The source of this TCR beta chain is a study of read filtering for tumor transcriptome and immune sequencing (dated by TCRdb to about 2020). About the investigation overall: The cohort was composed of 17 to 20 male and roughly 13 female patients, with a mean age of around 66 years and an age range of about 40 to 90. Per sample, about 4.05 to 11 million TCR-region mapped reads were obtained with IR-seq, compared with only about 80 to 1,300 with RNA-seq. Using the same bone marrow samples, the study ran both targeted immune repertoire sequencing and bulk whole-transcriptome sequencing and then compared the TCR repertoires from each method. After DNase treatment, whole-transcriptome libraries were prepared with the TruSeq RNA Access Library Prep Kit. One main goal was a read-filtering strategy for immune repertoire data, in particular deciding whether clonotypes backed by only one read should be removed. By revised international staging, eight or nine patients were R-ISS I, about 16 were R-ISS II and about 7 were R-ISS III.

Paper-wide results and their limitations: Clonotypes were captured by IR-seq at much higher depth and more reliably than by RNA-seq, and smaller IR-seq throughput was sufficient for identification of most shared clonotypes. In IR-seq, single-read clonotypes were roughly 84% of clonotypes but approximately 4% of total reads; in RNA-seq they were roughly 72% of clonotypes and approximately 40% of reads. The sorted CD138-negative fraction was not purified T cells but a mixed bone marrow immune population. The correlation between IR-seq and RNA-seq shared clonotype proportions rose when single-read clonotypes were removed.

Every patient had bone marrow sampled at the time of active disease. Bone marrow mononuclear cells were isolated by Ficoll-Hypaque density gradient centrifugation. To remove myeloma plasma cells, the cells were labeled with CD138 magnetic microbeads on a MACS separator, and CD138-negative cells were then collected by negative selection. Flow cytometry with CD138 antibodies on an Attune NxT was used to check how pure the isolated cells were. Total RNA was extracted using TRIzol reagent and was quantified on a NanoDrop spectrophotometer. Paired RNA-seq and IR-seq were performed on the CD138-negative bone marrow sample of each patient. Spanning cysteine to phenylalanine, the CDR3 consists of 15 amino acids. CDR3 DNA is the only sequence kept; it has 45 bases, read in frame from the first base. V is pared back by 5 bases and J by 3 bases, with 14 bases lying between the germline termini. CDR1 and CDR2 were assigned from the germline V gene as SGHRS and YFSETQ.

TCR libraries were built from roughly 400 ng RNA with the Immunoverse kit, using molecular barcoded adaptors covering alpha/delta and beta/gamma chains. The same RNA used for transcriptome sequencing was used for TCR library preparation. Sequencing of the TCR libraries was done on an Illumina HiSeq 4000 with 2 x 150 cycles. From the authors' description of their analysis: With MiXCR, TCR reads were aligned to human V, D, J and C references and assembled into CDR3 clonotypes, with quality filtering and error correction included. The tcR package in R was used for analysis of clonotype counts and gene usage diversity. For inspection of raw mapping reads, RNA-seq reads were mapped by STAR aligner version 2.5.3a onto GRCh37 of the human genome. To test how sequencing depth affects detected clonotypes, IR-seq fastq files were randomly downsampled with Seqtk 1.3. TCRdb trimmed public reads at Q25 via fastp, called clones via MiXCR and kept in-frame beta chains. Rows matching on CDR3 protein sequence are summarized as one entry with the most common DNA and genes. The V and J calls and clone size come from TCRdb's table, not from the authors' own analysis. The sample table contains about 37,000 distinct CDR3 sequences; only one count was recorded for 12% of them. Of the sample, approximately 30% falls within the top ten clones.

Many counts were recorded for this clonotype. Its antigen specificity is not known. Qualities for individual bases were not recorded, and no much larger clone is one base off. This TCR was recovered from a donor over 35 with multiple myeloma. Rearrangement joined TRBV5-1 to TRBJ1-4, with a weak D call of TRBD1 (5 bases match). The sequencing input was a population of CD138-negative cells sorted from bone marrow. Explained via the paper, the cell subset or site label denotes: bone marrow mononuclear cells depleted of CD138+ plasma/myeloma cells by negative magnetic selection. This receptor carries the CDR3 CASRASGWANEKLFF. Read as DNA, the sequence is TGCGCCAGCAGAGCCTCAGGGTGGGCTAATGAAAAACTGTTTTTT.